This TCR beta chain was recovered during a study of blood T cell repertoires in COVID-19. Study-wide background: Acute and convalescent COVID-19 specimens originated in the United States, Italy and Spain. PBMCs, B-cell-depleted T cells, or T cells provided the cDNA or gDNA that made up the material.

V lost 4 bases, J lost 6 bases, and 15 bases stayed unmatched. Germline V lookup: CDR1 SGHRS, CDR2 YFSETQ. This CDR3 has 16 amino acids. Authors' methods: Nucleated cell number was recorded as an estimate derived from reference gene primer amplification. Libraries were prepared by immunoSEQ multiplex PCR; TCRdb keeps only in-frame clonotypes and omits some of them. V and J calls plus clone size are reproduced from that table; the DNA served to infer D and trimming. The sample has more than 300,000 clones; 86% are singletons. The sequence came from a woman in her fifties or sixties with acute or convalescent COVID-19. The sequenced material came from peripheral blood. The rearrangement links TRBV5-1 to TRBJ1-1; TRBD1 aligns across 7 bases. As DNA, the CDR3 is TGCGCCAGCAGCAACCGGGACAGAGGCGGTGGTGCTGAAGCTTTCTTT. The encoded protein is CASSNRDRGGGAEAFF. The whole variable domain, remainder taken from reference TRBV5-1 and TRBJ1-1, is KAGVTQTPRYLIKTRGQQVTLSCSPISGHRSVSWYQQTPGQGLQFLFEYFSETQRNKGNFPGRFSGRQFSNSRSEMNVSTLELGDSALYLCASSNRDRGGGAEAFFGQGTRLTVV.